This T cell receptor (beta chain) was sequenced for a study of T cell changes during pregnancy in multiple sclerosis. The germline gives CDR1 SGHTS, CDR2 YDEGEE. Trimming took 4 bases from V and 4 from J; bases not matched to a gene: 13. The CDR3 has 16 amino acids. Generated by immunoSEQ multiplex PCR, the TCRdb table keeps only in-frame clones and is missing some. The sample shows about 38,000 clones, 85% to 90% of them seen only once. The chain employs TRBV5-8 and TRBJ2-5; TRBD1 matches at 7 bases. The sequence derives from a female donor with multiple sclerosis, enrolled in a pregnancy study. Specimen: CD8+ T cells from peripheral blood mononuclear cells, collected in the third trimester of pregnancy. For the CDR3, the DNA is TGTGCCAGCAGCCACGGGACAGCCTTGGGTGGAGAGACCCAGTACTTC. Its protein product is CASSHGTALGGETQYF.